Each of the 23 T cell receptor beta chains below was sequenced from the same sample in a study of response to subunit inactivated influenza vaccine. TCRdb processed the RT-PCR reads anew with MiXCR; each CDR3 protein has one entry. Seen here are 500,000 or so distinct CDR3 sequences, around 9.9% observed once, and the top ten hold over 9.5%. The source material was PBMCs from blood, sampled more than 35 days after vaccination. The receptors were gathered from a man aged 45 to 65 who received an inactivated influenza vaccine.

This clonotype was observed a handful of times. The J gene is TRBJ2-7, the V gene TRBV2, with 8 bases lining up with TRBD2. This CDR3 has 15 amino acids. Trimming cost V 0 bases and J 7 bases; bases outside gene matches: 8. Germline CDR1 reads SNHLY; CDR2 reads FYNNEI. This CDR3 is CASSEALGTRGEQYF. CDR3 coding DNA: TGTGCCAGCAGTGAAGCCCTGGGGACTAGGGGAGAGCAGTACTTC. Full variable domain (rest looked up from reference TRBV2 and TRBJ2-7): EPEVTQTPSHQVTQMGQEVILRCVPISNHLYFYWYRQILGQKVEFLVSFYNNEISEKSEIFDDQFSVERPDGSNFTLKIRSTKLEDSAMYFCASSEALGTRGEQYFGPGTRLTVT.

This clonotype was found a few times. The chain carries TRBV7-2 and TRBJ1-1; D uncertain. The germline V gene encodes CDR1 SGHTA and CDR2 FQGNSA. The CDR3 covers 14 residues. Trimming shortened V by 3 bases and J by 0 bases, and 8 bases separated the two germline ends. CDR3 sequence (DNA): TGTGCCAGCAGCTTCGGTTTCATGAACACTGAAGCTTTCTTT. Encoded protein: CASSFGFMNTEAFF. The full variable domain, completed using reference TRBV7-2 and TRBJ1-1, is GAGVSQSPSNKVTEKGKDVELRCDPISGHTALYWYRQSLGQGLEFLIYFQGNSAPDKSGLPSDRFSAERTGGSVSTLTIQRTQQEDSAVYLCASSFGFMNTEAFFGQGTRLTVV.

The chain joins TRBV20-1 to TRBJ2-3; no clear D gene. Trimming removed 2 bases from V and 4 bases from J, with 13 bases in between. CDR1 is DFQATT, CDR2 SNEGSKA, per germline (reference sequence). The length of the CDR3 is 14 residues. The CDR3 DNA reads as TGCAGTGCTAGAATTTGGGGTACCCCAGATACGCAGTATTTT. This codes for CSARIWGTPDTQYF.

This clonotype was recorded at least ten times. The CDR3 loop reads CSVVGLAGGAYNEQFF. CDR3 in DNA: TGCAGCGTCGTCGGACTAGCGGGGGGCGCATACAATGAGCAGTTCTTC. The chain recombines TRBV29-1 with TRBJ2-1, with 14 bases that match TRBD2. The trim removed 6 bases at V and 4 bases at J, leaving 8 bases unmatched. The CDR3 is 16 residues long. Germline CDR1 and CDR2: SQVTM and ANQGSEA.

This clonotype occurred many times. This sequence joins TRBV29-1 and TRBJ2-7, with 10 bases matching TRBD1. Trimming removed 4 bases from V and 7 bases from J; junction bases left unmatched: 7. CDR3 length: 13 amino acids. Germline values: CDR1 SQVTM, CDR2 ANQGSEA. CDR3 DNA sequence: TGCAGCGTTGTACGGGACAGGGGTGAGGAGCAGTACTTC. Translated: CSVVRDRGEEQYF.

This clonotype appeared a few times. The chain is built from TRBV6-1 and TRBJ2-5, with D perhaps TRBD1 (5 bases). V was shortened by 3 bases and J by 4 bases, with 18 bases between the two germline ends. This CDR3 spans 16 amino acids. Germline CDR1 is MNHNS and CDR2 is SASEGT. CDR3 sequence reads: CASSEQRGIPRETQYF. Here the CDR3 DNA reads TGTGCCAGCAGTGAGCAAAGGGGAATTCCCCGAGAGACCCAGTACTTC.

This clonotype was picked up a small number of times. The chain has TRBV20-1 and TRBJ2-5; no clear D gene. Per germline, CDR1 DFQATT and CDR2 SNEGSKA (reference sequence). The V and J ends lost 0 bases and 4 bases respectively, with 6 bases between them. This CDR3 region has 12 residues. The CDR3 region is CSAREGLETQYF. The CDR3, as DNA: TGCAGTGCTAGAGAGGGCTTAGAGACCCAGTACTTC.

V usage is TRBV5-1 and J usage is TRBJ1-4; no definite D call. The length of the CDR3 is 13 residues. The ends were cut back, 4 bases at V and 4 bases at J, with 8 bases in the middle. The germline V gene has CDR1 SGHRS and CDR2 YFSETQ. CDR3 in amino acids: CASSPDRNEKLFF. The CDR3 bases are TGCGCCAGCAGCCCAGACCGTAATGAAAAACTGTTTTTT.

The rearrangement links TRBV7-9 to TRBJ2-5, with a possible D match to TRBD1 (5 bases). The CDR3 runs 14 residues. CDR1 SEHNR and CDR2 FQNEAQ come from the germline V gene (reference sequence). V lost 4 bases and J lost 2, with 11 bases in between. CDR3 coding DNA: TGTGCCAGCAGCTGGCAGGGTTTTCAAGAGACCCAGTACTTC. It yields the protein CASSWQGFQETQYF.

The CDR3 DNA sequence: TGTGCCTCCGGGACGGAGCTAGCCAAAAACATTCAGTACTTC. This encodes CASGTELAKNIQYF. V usage is TRBV10-3 and J usage is TRBJ2-4; the D gene could be TRBD1 or TRBD2 (5 bases each). The CDR3 loop spans 14 amino acids. The germline V gene encodes CDR1 ENHRY and CDR2 SYGVKD. V lost 11 bases and J lost 0, with 14 bases in between.

This clonotype was picked up a small number of times. CDR3 sequence: CASSFERSPSYEQYF. In DNA, the CDR3 is TGTGCCAGCAGCTTCGAGCGGTCACCTTCCTACGAGCAGTACTTC. The rearrangement joins TRBV11-2 to TRBJ2-7; possibly TRBD2 for D (5 bases). CDR1 SGHAT and CDR2 FQNNGV come from the germline V gene. The CDR3 loop spans 15 amino acids. V dropped 3 bases and J dropped 1 base, with 13 bases sitting between them.

This clonotype was detected many times. V gene TRBV5-6 combines with J gene TRBJ1-2; 8 bases map to TRBD1. The CDR3 loop spans 14 amino acids. J lost 4 bases, V lost 0 bases, and 2 bases had no gene match. The germline gives CDR1 SGHDT, CDR2 YYEEEE. The CDR3 DNA is TGTGCCAGCAGCTTGGGGACAGGGCCCTATGGCTACACCTTC. Its protein product is CASSLGTGPYGYTF.

J is TRBJ2-7 and V is TRBV7-2, with D possibly being TRBD1 or TRBD2 (5 bases each). V shed 5 bases and J shed 2 bases, with 13 bases lying between them. Germline values: CDR1 SGHTA, CDR2 FQGNSA. The CDR3 consists of 14 residues. The CDR3: CASSPRDGTYEQYF. DNA for the CDR3: TGTGCCAGCAGCCCCCGGGACGGAACCTACGAGCAGTACTTC.

This clonotype was seen repeatedly, ten times or more. The genes are TRBV10-3 and TRBJ2-1; 8 nucleotides agree with TRBD1. With 7 bases clipped from V and 8 bases from J, the junction kept 4 bases outside the gene matches. This CDR3 comprises 12 residues. The V gene's germline CDR1 is ENHRY and CDR2 SYGVKD. The CDR3 protein is CAINQGADEQFF. The CDR3 DNA follows: TGTGCCATCAACCAGGGGGCCGATGAGCAGTTCTTC.

This clonotype was observed a handful of times. The J gene is TRBJ2-3, the V gene TRBV7-2; D not certain. Germline CDR1 and CDR2: SGHTA and FQGNSA. V was clipped by 1 base and J by 5 bases, with 7 bases between them. The CDR3 covers 13 residues. The CDR3 sequence: CASSLDRVDTQYF. CDR3 in DNA: TGTGCCAGCAGCTTAGATAGGGTAGATACGCAGTATTTT.

The chain combines TRBV5-1 with TRBJ1-6; weak D call: TRBD1 (6 bases). Trimming shortened V by 4 bases and J by 8 bases, and 16 bases separated the two germline ends. The CDR3 sequence is 15 residues long. Looked up from germline, CDR1 is SGHRS and CDR2 is YFSETQ. CDR3 DNA: TGCGCCAGCAGCGTGGGGGCGGGAGGCGATTCACCCCTCCACTTT. Protein sequence: CASSVGAGGDSPLHF.

There are a few counts of this clonotype. This rearrangement joins TRBV28 to TRBJ1-4; D perhaps matches TRBD1 (5 bases). V dropped 8 bases and J dropped 0 bases, with 13 bases sitting between them. CDR1 is MDHEN, CDR2 SYDVKM, per germline. The CDR3 is 15 amino acids. In DNA, the CDR3 is TGTGCCAGCCGATCCCTACAGGCAACTAATGAAAAACTGTTTTTT. Amino acid sequence: CASRSLQATNEKLFF.

This clonotype was counted at least ten times. The chain couples TRBV7-8 to TRBJ2-7, with a tentative D call TRBD1 (6 bases). Germline-derived CDR1 and CDR2 are SGHVS and FQNEAQ. This CDR3 contains 14 residues. With 4 bases removed from V and 2 bases from J, the gap between germline ends came to 12 bases. The CDR3 nucleotides read TGTGCCAGCAGCTCGTACAGGGTCACCTACGAGCAGTACTTC. Protein: CASSSYRVTYEQYF.

Comments on this clonotype: A much bigger clone sits one base away, suggesting this may be a read error. The chain recombines TRBV10-3 with TRBJ2-7; D remains unclear. The CDR3 spans 11 residues. Per the germline V gene, CDR1 is ENHRY and CDR2 is SYGVKD. CDR3 coding DNA: TGTGCCATCAGTGACAACTACGAGCATTACTTC. Translation: CAISDNYEHYF.

This clonotype was found a few times. This chain uses TRBV7-2 with TRBJ2-4, with D possibly TRBD2 on 5 matching bases. Trimming removed 5 bases from V and 2 bases from J, with 16 bases in between. This CDR3 is built from 16 residues. Germline lookup yields CDR1 SGHTA and CDR2 FQGNSA. The CDR3 sequence is CASSDQTGKTKNIQYF. CDR3 DNA sequence: TGTGCCAGCAGCGACCAGACCGGGAAGACCAAAAACATTCAGTACTTC.

This chain joins TRBV20-1 and TRBJ2-7, with a tentative D call TRBD2 (6 bases). V was trimmed by 3 bases and J by 3 bases, leaving 12 bases between them. Per the germline V gene, CDR1 is DFQATT and CDR2 is SNEGSKA (reference sequence). The CDR3 length is 13 residues. CDR3 sequence: CSARRGPGYEQYF. The CDR3 DNA reads TGCAGTGCTAGGCGGGGTCCCGGCTACGAGCAGTACTTC.

The chain recombines TRBV5-1 with TRBJ2-1; D uncertain. Trimming shortened V by 0 bases and J by 9 bases, and 10 bases separated the two germline ends. The CDR3 has 13 amino acids. Germline CDR1 reads SGHRS; CDR2 reads YFSETQ. The DNA for the CDR3 is TGCGCCAGCAGCTTGGTGAGCTCTGGTGAGCAGTTCTTC. This encodes CASSLVSSGEQFF.

Turning to this clonotype: The junction departs from the called germline gene at one end, perhaps through a read error. The chain couples TRBV4-3 to TRBJ2-7, with D possibly being TRBD1 or TRBD2 (5 bases each). The length of the CDR3 is 17 residues. Per germline, CDR1 LGHNA and CDR2 YSLEER. Here the CDR3 reads CARSQEGSGRYFYEQYF. The CDR3 nucleotides are TGCGCCAGGAGCCAAGAAGGGTCGGGACGGTATTTCTACGAGCAGTACTTC.